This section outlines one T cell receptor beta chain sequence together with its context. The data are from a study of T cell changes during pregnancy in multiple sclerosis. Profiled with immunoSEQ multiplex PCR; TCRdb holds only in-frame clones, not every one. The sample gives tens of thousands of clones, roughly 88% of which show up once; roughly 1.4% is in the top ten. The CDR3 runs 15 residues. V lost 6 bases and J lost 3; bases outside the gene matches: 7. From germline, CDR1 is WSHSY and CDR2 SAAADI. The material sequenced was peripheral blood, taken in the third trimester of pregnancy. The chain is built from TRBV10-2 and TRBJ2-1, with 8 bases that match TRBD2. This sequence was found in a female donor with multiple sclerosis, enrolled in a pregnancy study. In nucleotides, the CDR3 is TGCGCCAGCAGGCCCCCAGCGGGGGACTACAATGAGCAGTTCTTC. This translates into CASRPPAGDYNEQFF.